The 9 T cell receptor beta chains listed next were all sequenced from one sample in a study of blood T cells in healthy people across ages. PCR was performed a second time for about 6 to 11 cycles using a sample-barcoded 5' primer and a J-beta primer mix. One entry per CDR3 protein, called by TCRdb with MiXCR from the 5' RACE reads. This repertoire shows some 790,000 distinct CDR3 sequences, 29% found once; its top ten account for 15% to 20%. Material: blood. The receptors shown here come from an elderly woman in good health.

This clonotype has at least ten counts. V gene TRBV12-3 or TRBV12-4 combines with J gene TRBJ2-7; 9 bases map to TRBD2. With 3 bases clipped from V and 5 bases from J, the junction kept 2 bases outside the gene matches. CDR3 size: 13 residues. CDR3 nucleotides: TGTGCCAGCAGTTTTAGCGGGGGCCACGAGCAGTACTTC. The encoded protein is CASSFSGGHEQYF.

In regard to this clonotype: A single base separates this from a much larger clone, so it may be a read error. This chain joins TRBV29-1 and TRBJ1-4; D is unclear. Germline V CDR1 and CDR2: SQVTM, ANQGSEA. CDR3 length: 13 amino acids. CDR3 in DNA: TGCAGCGTTGAAGATAAGAACACGGAAAAACGGTTTTTT. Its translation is CSVEDKNTEKRFF.

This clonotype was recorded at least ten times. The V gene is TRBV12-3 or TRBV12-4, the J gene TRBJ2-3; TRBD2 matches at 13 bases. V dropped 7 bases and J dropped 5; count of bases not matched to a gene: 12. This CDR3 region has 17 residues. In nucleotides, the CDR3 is TGTGCCAGCACCTCCCCCACTAGCGGGGGGGCGGGAGATACGCAGTATTTT. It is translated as CASTSPTSGGAGDTQYF.

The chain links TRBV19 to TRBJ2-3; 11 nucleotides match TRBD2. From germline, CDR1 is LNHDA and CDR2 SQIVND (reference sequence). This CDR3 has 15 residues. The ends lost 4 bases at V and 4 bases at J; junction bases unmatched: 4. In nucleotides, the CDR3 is TGTGCCAGTAGTACGACTAGCGGGGACGCAGATACGCAGTATTTT. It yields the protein CASSTTSGDADTQYF.

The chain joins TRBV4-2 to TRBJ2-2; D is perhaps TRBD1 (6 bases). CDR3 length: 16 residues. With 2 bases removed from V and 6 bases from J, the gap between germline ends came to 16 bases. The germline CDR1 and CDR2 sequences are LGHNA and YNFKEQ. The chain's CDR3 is CASSQRQGRSPGELFF. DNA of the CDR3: TGTGCCAGCAGCCAACGTCAGGGGAGAAGTCCCGGGGAGCTGTTTTTT.

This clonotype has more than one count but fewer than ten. The CDR3 loop reads CASRPGQGPSPLHF. The CDR3 DNA sequence: TGTGCCAGCAGGCCCGGACAGGGACCTTCACCCCTCCACTTT. The genes are TRBV7-9 and TRBJ1-6, with 8 bases identical to TRBD1. Germline CDR1 reads SEHNR; CDR2 reads FQNEAQ (reference sequence). This CDR3 spans 14 amino acids. The V gene end was trimmed by 6 bases and the J gene end by 9 bases; junction bases not matched to a gene: 7.

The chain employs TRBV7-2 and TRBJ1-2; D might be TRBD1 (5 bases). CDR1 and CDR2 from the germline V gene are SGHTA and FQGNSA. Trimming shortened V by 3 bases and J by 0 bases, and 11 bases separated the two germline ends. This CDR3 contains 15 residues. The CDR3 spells CASSLGGTTNYGYTF. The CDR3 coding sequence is TGTGCCAGCAGCTTGGGAGGGACTACTAACTATGGCTACACCTTC.

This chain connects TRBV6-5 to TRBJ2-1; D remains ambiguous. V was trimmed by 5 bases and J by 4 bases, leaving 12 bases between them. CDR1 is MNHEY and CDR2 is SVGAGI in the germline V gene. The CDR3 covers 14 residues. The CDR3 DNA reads TGTGCCAGCAGTCGCGTTAACCTATACAATGAGCAGTTCTTC. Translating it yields CASSRVNLYNEQFF.

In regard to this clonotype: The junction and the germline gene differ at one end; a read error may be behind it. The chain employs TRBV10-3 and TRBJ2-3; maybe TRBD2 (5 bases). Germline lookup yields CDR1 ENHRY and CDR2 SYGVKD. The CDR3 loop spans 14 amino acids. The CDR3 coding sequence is TGTGCCATCAGTGAGCCTAGCAGCACAGTTACGGAGTATTTT. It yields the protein CAISEPSSTVTEYF.